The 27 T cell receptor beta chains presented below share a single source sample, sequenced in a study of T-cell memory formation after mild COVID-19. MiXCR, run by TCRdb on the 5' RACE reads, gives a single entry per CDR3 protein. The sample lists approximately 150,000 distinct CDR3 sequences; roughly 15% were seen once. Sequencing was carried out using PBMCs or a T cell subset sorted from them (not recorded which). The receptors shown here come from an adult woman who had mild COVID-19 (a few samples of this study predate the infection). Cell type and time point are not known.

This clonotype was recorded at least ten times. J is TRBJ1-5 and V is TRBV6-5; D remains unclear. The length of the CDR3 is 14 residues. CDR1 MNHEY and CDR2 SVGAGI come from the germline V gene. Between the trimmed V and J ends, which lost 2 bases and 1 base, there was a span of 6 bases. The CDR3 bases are TGTGCCAGCAGTTACGGGTCAAGCAATCAGCCCCAGCATTTT. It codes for CASSYGSSNQPQHF.

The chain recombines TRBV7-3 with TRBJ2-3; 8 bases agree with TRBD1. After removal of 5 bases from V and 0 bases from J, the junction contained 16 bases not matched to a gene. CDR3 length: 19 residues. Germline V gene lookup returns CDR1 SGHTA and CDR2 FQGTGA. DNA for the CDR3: TGTGCCAGCAGCCCCAAGGGATCCCAGGGGGCCTCTAGCACAGATACGCAGTATTTT. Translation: CASSPKGSQGASSTDTQYF.

CDR3 nucleotides: TGTGCCAGCAGCTCCCTGACAGGGTTTATATACGAGCAGTACTTC. As protein: CASSSLTGFIYEQYF. This sequence joins TRBV7-9 and TRBJ2-7; TRBD1 matches 7 bases. J lost 4 bases, V lost 4 bases, and 10 bases had no gene match. The germline gives CDR1 SEHNR, CDR2 FQNEAQ (reference sequence). The CDR3 has 15 amino acids. Together with reference TRBV7-9 and TRBJ2-7, the CDR3 gives the full variable domain: DTGVSQNPRHKITKRGQNVTFRCDPISEHNRLYWYRQTLGQGPEFLTYFQNEAQLEKSRLLSDRFSAERPKGSFSTLEIQRTEQGDSAMYLCASSSLTGFIYEQYFGPGTRLTVT.

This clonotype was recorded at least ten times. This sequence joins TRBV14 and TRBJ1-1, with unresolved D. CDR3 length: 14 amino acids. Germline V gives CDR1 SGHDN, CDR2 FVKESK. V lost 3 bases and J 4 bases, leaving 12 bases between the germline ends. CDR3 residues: CASSQATGITEAFF. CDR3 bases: TGTGCCAGCAGCCAGGCGACGGGGATCACTGAAGCTTTCTTT.

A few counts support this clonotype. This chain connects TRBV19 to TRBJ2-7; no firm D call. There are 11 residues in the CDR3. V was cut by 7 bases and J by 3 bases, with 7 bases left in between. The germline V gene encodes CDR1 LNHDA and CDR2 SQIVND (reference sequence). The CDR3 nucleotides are TGTGCCAGTACCCACTACTACGAGCAGTACTTC. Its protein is CASTHYYEQYF.

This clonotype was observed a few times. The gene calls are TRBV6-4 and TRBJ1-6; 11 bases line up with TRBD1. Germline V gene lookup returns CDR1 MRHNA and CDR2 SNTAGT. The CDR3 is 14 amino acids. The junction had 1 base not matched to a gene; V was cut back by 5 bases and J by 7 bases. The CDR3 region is CASSRDRGNSPLHF. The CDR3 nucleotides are TGTGCCAGCAGTCGGGACAGGGGGAATTCACCCCTCCACTTT.

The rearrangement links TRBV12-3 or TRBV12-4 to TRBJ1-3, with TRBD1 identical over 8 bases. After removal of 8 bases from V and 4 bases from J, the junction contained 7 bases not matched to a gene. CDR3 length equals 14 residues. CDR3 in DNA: TGTGCCAGCGAACGGACAGGGTCGGGAAACACCATATATTTT. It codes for CASERTGSGNTIYF.

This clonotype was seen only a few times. The CDR3 sequence: CATSDLVGQPQHF. CDR3 coding DNA: TGTGCCACCAGTGATTTGGTCGGGCAGCCCCAGCATTTT. This chain joins TRBV24-1 and TRBJ1-5; no definite D call. The CDR3 totals 13 residues. Trimming took 0 bases from V and 7 from J, leaving 6 bases between them. CDR1 and CDR2 (germline): KGHDR, SFDVKD.

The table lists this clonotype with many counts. The CDR3 DNA follows: TGCGCCAGCAGCCAAGGGGGACTAGCGGTCTACAATGAGCAGTTCTTC. It is translated as CASSQGGLAVYNEQFF. The chain carries TRBV4-3 and TRBJ2-1, with 11 nucleotides matching TRBD2. The V gene's germline CDR1 is LGHNA and CDR2 YSLEER. The CDR3 loop spans 16 amino acids. Losses at the gene ends were 1 base for V and 3 bases for J; bases not matched to a gene: 2.

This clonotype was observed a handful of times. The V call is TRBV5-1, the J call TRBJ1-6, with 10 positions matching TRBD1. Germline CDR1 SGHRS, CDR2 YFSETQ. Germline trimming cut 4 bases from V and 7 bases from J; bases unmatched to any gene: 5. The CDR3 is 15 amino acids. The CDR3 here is CASSPGQGMNSPLHF. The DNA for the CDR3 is TGCGCCAGCAGCCCGGGACAGGGGATGAATTCACCCCTCCACTTT. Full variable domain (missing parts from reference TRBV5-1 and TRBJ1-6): KAGVTQTPRYLIKTRGQQVTLSCSPISGHRSVSWYQQTPGQGLQFLFEYFSETQRNKGNFPGRFSGRQFSNSRSEMNVSTLELGDSALYLCASSPGQGMNSPLHFGNGTRLTVT.

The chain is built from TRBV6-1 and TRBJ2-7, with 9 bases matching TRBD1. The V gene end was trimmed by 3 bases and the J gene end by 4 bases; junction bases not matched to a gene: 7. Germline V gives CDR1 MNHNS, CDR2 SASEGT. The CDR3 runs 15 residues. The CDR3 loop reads CASSDPGQGKYEQYF. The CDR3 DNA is TGTGCCAGCAGTGATCCGGGACAGGGAAAATACGAGCAGTACTTC.

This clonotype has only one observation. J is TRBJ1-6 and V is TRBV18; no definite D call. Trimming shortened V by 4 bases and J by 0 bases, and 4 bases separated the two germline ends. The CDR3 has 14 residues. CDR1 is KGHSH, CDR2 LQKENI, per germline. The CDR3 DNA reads TGTGCCAGCTCACAGCGCTCCTATAATTCACCCCTCCACTTT. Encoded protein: CASSQRSYNSPLHF.

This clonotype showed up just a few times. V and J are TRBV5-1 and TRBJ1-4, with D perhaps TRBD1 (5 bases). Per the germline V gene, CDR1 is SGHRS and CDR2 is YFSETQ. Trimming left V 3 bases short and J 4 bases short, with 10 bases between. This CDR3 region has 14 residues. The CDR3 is CASSSRGGNEKLFF. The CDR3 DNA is TGCGCCAGCAGCTCAAGGGGTGGTAATGAAAAACTGTTTTTT.

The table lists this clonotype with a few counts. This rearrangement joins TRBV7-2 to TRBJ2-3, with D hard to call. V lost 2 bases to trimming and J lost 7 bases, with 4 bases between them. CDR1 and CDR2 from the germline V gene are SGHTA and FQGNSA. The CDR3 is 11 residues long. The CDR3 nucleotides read TGTGCCAGCAGCTTATTTAATACGCAGTATTTT. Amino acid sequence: CASSLFNTQYF.

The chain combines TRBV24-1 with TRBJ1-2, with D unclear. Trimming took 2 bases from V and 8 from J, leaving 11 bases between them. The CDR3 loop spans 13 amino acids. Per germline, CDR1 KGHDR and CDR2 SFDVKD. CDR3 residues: CATSDSHVDGYTF. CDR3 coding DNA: TGTGCCACCAGTGATTCGCATGTAGACGGCTACACCTTC.

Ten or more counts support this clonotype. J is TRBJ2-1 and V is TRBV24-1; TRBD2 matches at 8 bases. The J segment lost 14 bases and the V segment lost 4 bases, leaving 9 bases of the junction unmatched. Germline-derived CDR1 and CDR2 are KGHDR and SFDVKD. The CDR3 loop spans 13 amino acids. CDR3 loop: CATSEGPRGLEFF. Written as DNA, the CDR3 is TGTGCCACCAGTGAGGGTCCCCGGGGACTAGAGTTCTTC.

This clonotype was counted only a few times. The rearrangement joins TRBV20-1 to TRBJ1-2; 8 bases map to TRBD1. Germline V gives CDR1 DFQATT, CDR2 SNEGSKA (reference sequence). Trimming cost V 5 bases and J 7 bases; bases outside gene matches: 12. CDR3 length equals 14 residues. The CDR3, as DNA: TGCAGTGCTCCTGTCAGGGGGCGTCAGCTTGGCTACACCTTC. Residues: CSAPVRGRQLGYTF.

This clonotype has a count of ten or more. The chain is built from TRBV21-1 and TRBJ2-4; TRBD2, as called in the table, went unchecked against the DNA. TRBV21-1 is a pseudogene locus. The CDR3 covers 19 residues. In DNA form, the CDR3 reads TGTGCCAGCAGGGCCGGGACTAGCGGGAGAGTTTACGCCAAAAACATTCAGTACTTC. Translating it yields CASRAGTSGRVYAKNIQYF.

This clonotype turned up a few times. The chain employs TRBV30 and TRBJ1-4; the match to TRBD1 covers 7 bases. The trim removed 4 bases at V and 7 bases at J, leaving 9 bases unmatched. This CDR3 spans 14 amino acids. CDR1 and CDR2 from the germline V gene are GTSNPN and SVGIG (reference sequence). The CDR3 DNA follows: TGTGCCTGGACCGAGGTGGACAGGATTGAAAAACTGTTTTTT. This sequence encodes CAWTEVDRIEKLFF.

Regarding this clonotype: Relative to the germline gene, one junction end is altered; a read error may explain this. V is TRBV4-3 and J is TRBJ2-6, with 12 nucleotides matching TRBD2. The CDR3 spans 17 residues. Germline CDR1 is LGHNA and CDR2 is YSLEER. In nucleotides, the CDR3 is TGCGCCAGCACCCAACTAGCGGGAGGTTCTGGGGCCAACGTCCTGACTTTC. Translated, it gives CASTQLAGGSGANVLTF.

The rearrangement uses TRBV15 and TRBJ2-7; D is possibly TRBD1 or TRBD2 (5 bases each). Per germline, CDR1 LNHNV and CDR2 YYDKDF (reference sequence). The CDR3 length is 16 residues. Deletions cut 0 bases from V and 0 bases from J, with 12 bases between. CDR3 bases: TGTGCCACCAGCAGAGAACCGGGGACGGTCTCCTACGAGCAGTACTTC. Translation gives CATSREPGTVSYEQYF.

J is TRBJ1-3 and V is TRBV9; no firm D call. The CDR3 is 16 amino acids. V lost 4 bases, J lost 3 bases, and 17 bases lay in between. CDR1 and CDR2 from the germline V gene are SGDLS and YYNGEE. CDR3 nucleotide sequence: TGTGCCAGCAGCTCAAAGGTTGGCTCTATTGGAAACACCATATATTTT. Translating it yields CASSSKVGSIGNTIYF.

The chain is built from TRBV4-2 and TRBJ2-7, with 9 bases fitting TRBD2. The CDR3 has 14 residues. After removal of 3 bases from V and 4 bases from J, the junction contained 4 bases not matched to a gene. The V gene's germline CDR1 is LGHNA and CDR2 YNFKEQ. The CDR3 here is CASSQEAGGYEQYF. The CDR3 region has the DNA TGTGCCAGCAGCCAGGAAGCGGGGGGTTACGAGCAGTACTTC.

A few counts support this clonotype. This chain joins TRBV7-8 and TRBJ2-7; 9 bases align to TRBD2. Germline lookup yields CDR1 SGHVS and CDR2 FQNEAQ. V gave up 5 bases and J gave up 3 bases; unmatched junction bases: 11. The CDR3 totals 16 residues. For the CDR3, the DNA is TGTGCCAGCAGCCATCCGGGAGCGGGGGGTATCTACGAGCAGTACTTC. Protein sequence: CASSHPGAGGIYEQYF.

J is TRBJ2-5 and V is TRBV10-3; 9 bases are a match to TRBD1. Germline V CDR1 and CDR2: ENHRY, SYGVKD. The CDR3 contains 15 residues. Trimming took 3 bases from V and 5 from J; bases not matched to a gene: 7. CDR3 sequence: CAISDWTGARETQYF. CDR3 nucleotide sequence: TGTGCCATCAGTGACTGGACAGGGGCGAGGGAGACCCAGTACTTC.

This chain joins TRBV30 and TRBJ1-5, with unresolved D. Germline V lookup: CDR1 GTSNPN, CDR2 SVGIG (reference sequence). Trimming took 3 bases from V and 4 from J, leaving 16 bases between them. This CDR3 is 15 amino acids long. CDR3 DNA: TGTGCCTGGAGCCCGGGTAATTTGGGTAATCAGCCCCAGCATTTT. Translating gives CAWSPGNLGNQPQHF.

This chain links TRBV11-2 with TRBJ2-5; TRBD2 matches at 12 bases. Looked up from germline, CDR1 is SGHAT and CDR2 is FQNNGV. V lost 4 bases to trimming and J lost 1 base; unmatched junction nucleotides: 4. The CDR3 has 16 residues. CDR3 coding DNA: TGTGCCAGCAGCTCCACTAGCGGGGGGCTCCAAGAGACCCAGTACTTC. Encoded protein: CASSSTSGGLQETQYF.